The T cell receptor (beta chain) under discussion was sequenced for a study of blood T cell repertoires in COVID-19. Study in general: The United States, Italy and Spain were the sources of the acute and convalescent COVID-19 samples.

Methods used by the authors: Reference gene primer amplification in the assay estimated nucleated cell counts. Profiling relied on immunoSEQ multiplex PCR, and the TCRdb table lists in-frame clones only, not all of them. V and J calls plus clone size are reproduced from that table; the DNA served to infer D and trimming. The sample records approximately 90,000 clones, 65% to 90% being singletons. CDR3 size: 14 residues. Germline CDR1 MGHDK, CDR2 SYGVNS. V shed 4 bases and J 3 bases; nucleotides not matched to a gene: 3. The genes are TRBV25-1 and TRBJ2-3; 8 bases are shared with TRBD1. The source material was peripheral blood. The origin of this receptor is a man between 60 and 70 years old with acute or convalescent COVID-19. CDR3 in DNA: TGTGCCAGCAGTGGACAGGGGTGGACAGATACGCAGTATTTT. It codes for CASSGQGWTDTQYF.